This T cell receptor (beta chain) was found in a study of OX40 agonist ivuxolimab in advanced cancers. Looking at the study overall: The eligibility criteria allowed prior anti-PD-1, anti-PD-L1 or anti-CTLA-4 therapy, and 40% had some.

This CDR3 is 15 amino acids long. Per germline, CDR1 MNHNY and CDR2 SVGAGI (reference sequence). Trimming took off 7 bases at V and 0 bases at J, with 13 bases between the two ends. Turning to this clone: As yet, its antigen is unknown.

Exclusion of a patient followed from autoimmune disease history or systemic immunosuppression. The repertoire was sequenced with immunoSEQ multiplex PCR; TCRdb's copy has only in-frame clones and lacks some. The sample includes roughly 92,000 clones, under 85% of them seen just once. Study-wide points: Low levels of normalized T-cell clonal expansion also appeared in some nonresponders. Expanded clones were, on average, more numerous in CD8+ T cells than in CD4+.

Sequencing used CD4+ or CD8+ T cells sorted from blood, obtained in a trial of the OX40 agonist ivuxolimab. The genes are TRBV6-6 and TRBJ1-5; perhaps TRBD1 as D (5 bases). The receptor was derived from an adult with an advanced solid tumor such as melanoma, head and neck, liver or kidney cancer. The CDR3 region has the DNA TGTGCCAGCACTAAGACAGATAATAGCAATCAGCCCCAGCATTTT. Translating it yields CASTKTDNSNQPQHF.